This TCR beta chain appears in the sequencing data of a study of cytomegalovirus exposure and HLA in healthy donors. Study conclusions and caveats: About 87% or about 30% of the time was how often most TCR beta V segments were productive, according to an earlier analysis. The authors enumerated 164 TCR beta chains as linked to cytomegalovirus.

In the case of this clone: The antigen is not known.

The V and J ends lost 4 bases and 0 bases respectively, with 14 bases between them. Germline CDR1 is SEHNR and CDR2 is FQNEAQ (reference sequence). The CDR3 extends over 16 amino acids. PCR was performed using 60 Vbeta and 13 Jbeta primers. The data were produced by immunoSEQ multiplex PCR, yet TCRdb's version contains in-frame clones alone and is incomplete. The sample includes about 150,000 clones, 60% to 75% of them seen just once. This receptor was identified in a man aged 18-30 years in good health and CMV-seronegative. The sample comprised PBMCs. The chain couples TRBV7-9 to TRBJ2-3; possible D gene TRBD1, 6 bases. The CDR3 reads CASSSEGTTSTDTQYF. In DNA, the CDR3 is TGTGCCAGCAGCTCAGAGGGGACAACAAGCACAGATACGCAGTATTTT.